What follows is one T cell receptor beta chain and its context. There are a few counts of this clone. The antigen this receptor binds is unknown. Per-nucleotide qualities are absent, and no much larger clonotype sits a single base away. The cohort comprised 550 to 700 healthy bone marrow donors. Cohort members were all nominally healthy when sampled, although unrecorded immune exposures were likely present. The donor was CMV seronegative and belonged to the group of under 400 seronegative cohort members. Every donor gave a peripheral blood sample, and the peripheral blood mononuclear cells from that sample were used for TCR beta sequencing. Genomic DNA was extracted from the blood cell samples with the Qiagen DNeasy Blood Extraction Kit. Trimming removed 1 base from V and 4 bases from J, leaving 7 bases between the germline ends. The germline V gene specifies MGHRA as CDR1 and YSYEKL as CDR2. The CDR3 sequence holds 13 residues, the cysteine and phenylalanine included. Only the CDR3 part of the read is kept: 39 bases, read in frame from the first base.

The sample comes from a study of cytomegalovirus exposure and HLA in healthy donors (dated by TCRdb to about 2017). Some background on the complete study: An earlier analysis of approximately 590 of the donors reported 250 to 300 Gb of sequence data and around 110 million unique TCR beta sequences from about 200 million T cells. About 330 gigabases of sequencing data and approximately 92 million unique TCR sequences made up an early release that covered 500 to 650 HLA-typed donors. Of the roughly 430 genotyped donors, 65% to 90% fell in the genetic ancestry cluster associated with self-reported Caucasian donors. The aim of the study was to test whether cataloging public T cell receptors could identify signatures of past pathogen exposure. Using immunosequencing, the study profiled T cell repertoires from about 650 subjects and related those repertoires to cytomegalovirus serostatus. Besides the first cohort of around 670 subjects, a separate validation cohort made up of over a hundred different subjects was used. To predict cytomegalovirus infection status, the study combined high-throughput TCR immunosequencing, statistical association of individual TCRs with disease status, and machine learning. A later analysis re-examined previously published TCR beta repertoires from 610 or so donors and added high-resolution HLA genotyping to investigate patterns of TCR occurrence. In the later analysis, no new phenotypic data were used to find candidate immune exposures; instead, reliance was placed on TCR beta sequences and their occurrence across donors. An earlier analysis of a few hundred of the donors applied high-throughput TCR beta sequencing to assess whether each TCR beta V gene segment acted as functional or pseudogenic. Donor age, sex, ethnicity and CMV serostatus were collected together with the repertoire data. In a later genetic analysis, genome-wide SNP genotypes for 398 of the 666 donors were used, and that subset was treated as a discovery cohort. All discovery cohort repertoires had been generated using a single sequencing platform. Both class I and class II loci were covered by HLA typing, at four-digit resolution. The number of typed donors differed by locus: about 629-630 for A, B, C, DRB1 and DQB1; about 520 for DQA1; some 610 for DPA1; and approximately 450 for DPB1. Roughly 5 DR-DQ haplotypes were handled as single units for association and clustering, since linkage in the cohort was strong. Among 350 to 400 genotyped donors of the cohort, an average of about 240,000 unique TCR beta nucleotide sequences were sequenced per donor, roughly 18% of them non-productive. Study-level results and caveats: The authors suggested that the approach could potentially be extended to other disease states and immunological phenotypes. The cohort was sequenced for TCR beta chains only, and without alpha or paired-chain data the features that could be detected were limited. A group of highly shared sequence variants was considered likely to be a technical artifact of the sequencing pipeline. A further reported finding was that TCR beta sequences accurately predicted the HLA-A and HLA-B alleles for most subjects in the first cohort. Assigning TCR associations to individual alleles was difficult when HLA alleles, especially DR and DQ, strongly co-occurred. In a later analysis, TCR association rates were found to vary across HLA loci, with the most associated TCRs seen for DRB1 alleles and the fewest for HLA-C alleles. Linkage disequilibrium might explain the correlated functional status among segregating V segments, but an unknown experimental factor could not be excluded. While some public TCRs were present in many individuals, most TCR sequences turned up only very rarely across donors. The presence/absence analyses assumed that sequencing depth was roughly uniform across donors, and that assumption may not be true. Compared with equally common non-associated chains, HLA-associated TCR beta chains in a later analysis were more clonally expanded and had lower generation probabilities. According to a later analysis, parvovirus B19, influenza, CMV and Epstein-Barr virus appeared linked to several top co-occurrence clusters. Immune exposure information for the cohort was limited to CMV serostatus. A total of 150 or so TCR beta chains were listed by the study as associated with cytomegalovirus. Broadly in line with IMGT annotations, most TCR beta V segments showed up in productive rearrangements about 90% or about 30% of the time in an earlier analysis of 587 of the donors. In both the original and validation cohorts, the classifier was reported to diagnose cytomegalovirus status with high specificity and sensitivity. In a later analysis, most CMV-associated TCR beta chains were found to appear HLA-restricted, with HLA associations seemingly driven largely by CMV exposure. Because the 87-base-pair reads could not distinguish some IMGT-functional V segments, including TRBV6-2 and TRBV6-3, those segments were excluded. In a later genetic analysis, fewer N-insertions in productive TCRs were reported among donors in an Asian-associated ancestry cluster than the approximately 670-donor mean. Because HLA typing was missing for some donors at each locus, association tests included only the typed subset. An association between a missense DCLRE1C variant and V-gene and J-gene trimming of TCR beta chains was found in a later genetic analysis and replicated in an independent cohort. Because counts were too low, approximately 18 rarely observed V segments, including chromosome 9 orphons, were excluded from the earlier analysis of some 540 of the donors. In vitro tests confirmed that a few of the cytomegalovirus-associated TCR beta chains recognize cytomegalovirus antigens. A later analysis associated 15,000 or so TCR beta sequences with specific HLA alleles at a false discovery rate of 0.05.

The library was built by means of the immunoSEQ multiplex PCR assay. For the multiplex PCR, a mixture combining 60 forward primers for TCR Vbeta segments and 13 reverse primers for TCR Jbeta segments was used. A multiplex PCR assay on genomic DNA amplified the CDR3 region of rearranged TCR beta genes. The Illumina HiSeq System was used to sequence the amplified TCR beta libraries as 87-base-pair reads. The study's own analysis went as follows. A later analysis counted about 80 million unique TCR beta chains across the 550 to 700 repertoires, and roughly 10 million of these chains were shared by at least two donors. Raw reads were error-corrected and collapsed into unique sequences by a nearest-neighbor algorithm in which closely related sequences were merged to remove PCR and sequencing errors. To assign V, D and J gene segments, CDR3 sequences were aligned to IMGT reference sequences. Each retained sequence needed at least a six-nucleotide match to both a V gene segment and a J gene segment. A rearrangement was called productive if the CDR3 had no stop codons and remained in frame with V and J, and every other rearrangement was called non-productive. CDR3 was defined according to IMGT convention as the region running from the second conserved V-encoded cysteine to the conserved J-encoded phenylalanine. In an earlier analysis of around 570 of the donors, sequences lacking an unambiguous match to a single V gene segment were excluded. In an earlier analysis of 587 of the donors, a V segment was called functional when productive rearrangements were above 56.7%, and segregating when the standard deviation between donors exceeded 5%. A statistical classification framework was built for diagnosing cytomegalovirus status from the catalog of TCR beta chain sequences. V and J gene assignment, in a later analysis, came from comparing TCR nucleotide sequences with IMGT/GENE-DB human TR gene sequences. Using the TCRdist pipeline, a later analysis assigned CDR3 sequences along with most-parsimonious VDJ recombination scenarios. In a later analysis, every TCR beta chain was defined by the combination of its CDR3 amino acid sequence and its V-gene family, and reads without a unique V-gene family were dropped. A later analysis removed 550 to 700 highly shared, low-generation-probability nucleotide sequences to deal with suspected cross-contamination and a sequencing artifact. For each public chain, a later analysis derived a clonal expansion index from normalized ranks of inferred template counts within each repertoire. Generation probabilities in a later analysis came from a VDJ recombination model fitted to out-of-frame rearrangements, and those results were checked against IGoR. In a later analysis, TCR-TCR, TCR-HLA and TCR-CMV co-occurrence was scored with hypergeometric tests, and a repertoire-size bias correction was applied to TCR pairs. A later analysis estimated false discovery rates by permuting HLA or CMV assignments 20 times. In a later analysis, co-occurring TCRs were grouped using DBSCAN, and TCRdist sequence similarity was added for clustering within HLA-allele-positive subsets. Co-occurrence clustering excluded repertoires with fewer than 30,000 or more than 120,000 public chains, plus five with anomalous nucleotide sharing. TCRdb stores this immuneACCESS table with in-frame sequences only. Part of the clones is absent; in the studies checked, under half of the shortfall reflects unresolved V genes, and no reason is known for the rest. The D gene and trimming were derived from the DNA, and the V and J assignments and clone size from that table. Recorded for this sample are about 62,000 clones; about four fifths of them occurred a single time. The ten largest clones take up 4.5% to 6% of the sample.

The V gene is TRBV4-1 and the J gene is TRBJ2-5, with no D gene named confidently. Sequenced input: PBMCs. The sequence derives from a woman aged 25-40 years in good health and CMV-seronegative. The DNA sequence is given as TGCGCCAGCAGCCAAGCCAGTTCAGAGACCCAGTACTTC. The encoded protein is CASSQASSETQYF.